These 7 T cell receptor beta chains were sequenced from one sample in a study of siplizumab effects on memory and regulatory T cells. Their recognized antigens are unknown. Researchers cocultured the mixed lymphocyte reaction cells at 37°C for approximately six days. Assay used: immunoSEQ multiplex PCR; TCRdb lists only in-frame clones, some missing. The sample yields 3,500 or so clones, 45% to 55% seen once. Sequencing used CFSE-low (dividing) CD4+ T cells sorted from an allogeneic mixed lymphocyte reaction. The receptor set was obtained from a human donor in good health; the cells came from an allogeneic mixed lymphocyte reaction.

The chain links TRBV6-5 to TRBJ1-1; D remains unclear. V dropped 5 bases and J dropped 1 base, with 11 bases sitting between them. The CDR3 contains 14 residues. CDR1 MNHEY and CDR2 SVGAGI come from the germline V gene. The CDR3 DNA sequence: TGTGCCAGCAGTAGCCGGGTTGGGAACACTGAAGCTTTCTTT. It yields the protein CASSSRVGNTEAFF.

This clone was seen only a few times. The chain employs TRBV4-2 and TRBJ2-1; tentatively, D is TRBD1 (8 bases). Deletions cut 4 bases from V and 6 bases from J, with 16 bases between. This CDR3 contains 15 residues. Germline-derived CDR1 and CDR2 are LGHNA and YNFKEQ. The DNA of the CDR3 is TGTGCCAGCAGCCTAACGGACAGGGAGGGCAATGAGCAGTTCTTC. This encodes CASSLTDREGNEQFF.

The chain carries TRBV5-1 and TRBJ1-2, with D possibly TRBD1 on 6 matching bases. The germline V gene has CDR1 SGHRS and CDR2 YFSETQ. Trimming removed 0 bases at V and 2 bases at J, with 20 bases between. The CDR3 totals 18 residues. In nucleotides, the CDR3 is TGCGCCAGCAGCTTGGCGCACAGGGTTATAGGTGGAAACTATGGCTACACCTTC. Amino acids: CASSLAHRVIGGNYGYTF.

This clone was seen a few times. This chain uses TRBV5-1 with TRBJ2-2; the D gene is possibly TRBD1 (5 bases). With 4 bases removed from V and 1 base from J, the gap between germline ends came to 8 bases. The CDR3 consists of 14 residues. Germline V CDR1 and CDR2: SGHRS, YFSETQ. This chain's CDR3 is CASSLDRNTGELFF. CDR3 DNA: TGCGCCAGCAGCCTTGACAGGAACACCGGGGAGCTGTTTTTT.

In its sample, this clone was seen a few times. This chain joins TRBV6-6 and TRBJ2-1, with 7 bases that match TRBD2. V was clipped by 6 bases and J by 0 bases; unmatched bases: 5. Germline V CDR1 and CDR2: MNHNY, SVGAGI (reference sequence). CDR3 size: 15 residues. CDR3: CASRQSGASYNEQFF. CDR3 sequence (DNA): TGTGCCAGCAGGCAAAGCGGGGCCTCCTACAATGAGCAGTTCTTC.

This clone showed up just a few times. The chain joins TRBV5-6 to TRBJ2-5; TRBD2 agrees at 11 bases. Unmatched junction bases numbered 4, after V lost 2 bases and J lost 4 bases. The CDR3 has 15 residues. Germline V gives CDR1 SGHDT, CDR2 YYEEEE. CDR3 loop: CASSLQLAGAETQYF. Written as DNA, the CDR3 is TGTGCCAGCAGCTTACAACTAGCGGGGGCAGAGACCCAGTACTTC. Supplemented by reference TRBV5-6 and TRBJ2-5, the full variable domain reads DAGVTQSPTHLIKTRGQQVTLRCSPKSGHDTVSWYQQALGQGPQFIFQYYEEEERQRGNFPDRFSGHQFPNYSSELNVNALLLGDSALYLCASSLQLAGAETQYFGPGTRLLVL.

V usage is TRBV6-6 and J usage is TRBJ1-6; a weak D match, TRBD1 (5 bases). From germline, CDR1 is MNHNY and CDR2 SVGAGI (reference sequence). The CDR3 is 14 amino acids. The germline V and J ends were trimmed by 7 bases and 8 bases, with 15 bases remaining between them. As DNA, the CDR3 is TGTGCCAGCATCGAAGGGGCTGGTTATTCACCCCTCCACTTT. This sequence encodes CASIEGAGYSPLHF.